This TCR beta chain was identified in a study of shared clonotypes between healthy human individuals. Study-wide points: Rarefaction analysis demonstrated incomplete sorted-subset sequencing notwithstanding large depth. Sampling was confined to blood; repertoires within tissues likely differ.

Assay used: immunoSEQ multiplex PCR; TCRdb lists only in-frame clones, some missing. Of a few million clones listed, 93% were seen once; the top ten hold approximately 0.4%. A remark on this clone: The antigen is undetermined.

The sample taken for sequencing was naive CD4+ T cells from PBMCs. Stated subset: CD45RA+ positively selected. The sequence derives from a man aged 18 to 30 in good health. Some clones in this sample may be carry-over from other donors' samples.

The CDR3 region has the DNA TGTGCCAGCAGCAATGGACGGGACCCCCCAGATACGCAGTATTTT. Translated, it gives CASSNGRDPPDTQYF. V usage is TRBV5-4 and J usage is TRBJ2-3; D is possibly TRBD1 or TRBD2 (5 bases each). Germline values: CDR1 SGHNT, CDR2 YYREEE (reference sequence). V lost 4 bases to trimming and J lost 4 bases, with 16 bases between them. The CDR3 runs to 15 residues. Drawing the rest from reference TRBV5-4 and TRBJ2-3, the complete variable domain is ETGVTQSPTHLIKTRGQQVTLRCSSQSGHNTVSWYQQALGQGPQFIFQYYREEENGRGNFPPRFSGLQFPNYSSELNVNALELDDSALYLCASSNGRDPPDTQYFGPGTRLTVL.